Below are 9 T cell receptor beta chains sequenced from a single sample in a study of OX40 agonist ivuxolimab in advanced cancers. Assay used: immunoSEQ multiplex PCR; TCRdb lists only in-frame clones, some missing. The sample consists of tens of thousands of clones, 85% to 95% of them appearing once. The material was CD4+ or CD8+ T cells sorted from blood, obtained in a trial of the OX40 agonist ivuxolimab. The origin of the receptors is an adult with an advanced solid tumor such as melanoma, head and neck, liver or kidney cancer.

The rearrangement uses TRBV27 and TRBJ1-5, with D maybe TRBD1 (6 bases). Germline CDR1 is MNHEY and CDR2 is SMNVEV (reference sequence). CDR3 length equals 12 residues. Trimming removed 7 bases from V and 6 bases from J, with 10 bases in between. CDR3: CASTAGVQPQHF. The DNA of the CDR3 is TGTGCCAGCACTGCAGGGGTTCAGCCCCAGCATTTT.

This clone was observed a single time. The CDR3 bases are TGTGCCAGCACATTTCAGGGGGGAAGCCAGCCCCAGCATTTT. It codes for CASTFQGGSQPQHF. The V gene is TRBV28, the J gene TRBJ1-5, with TRBD1 matching over 7 bases. Germline V CDR1 and CDR2: MDHEN, SYDVKM. Losses at the gene ends were 7 bases for V and 7 bases for J; bases not matched to a gene: 10. There are 14 residues in the CDR3.

The chain has TRBV7-6 and TRBJ1-2, with D uncertain. V lost 5 bases, J lost 3 bases, and 13 bases lay in between. Germline assignment: CDR1 SGHVS and CDR2 FNYEAQ. The CDR3 has 14 residues. CDR3 DNA: TGTGCCAGCAGCCCGACGGGAGCGTACTATGGCTACACCTTC. Its translation is CASSPTGAYYGYTF.

The genes are TRBV19 and TRBJ1-1; tentative D call: TRBD1 (5 bases). The CDR3 is made up of 13 amino acids. Trimming took 7 bases from V and 7 from J, leaving 16 bases between them. Germline CDR1 is LNHDA and CDR2 is SQIVND (reference sequence). CDR3 DNA sequence: TGTGCCAGTACCCCGGGGCAGAGCCTTGAAGCTTTCTTT. It is translated as CASTPGQSLEAFF.

The rearrangement uses TRBV6-6 and TRBJ1-2; maybe TRBD1 (6 bases). CDR3 length: 13 amino acids. Per the germline V gene, CDR1 is MNHNY and CDR2 is SVGAGI (reference sequence). V was pared by 7 bases and J by 4 bases, with 13 bases between. CDR3 region: CASTPGQAYGYTF. In DNA form, the CDR3 reads TGTGCCAGCACCCCGGGACAAGCCTATGGCTACACCTTC.

The chain combines TRBV7-8 with TRBJ2-3, with 7 bases lining up with TRBD2. The trim removed 5 bases at V and 9 bases at J, leaving 11 bases unmatched. This CDR3 is built from 14 residues. Germline V gene data show CDR1 as SGHVS and CDR2 as FQNEAQ. This CDR3 is CASSLTRDYQTQYF. The CDR3 nucleotides read TGTGCCAGCAGCCTCACCCGGGACTATCAGACGCAGTATTTT.

V is TRBV10-2 and J is TRBJ1-2, with no clear D. V lost 3 bases and J lost 5, with 13 bases in between. The CDR3 covers 14 residues. Germline lookup yields CDR1 WSHSY and CDR2 SAAADI. This chain's CDR3 is CASSDPGSSYGYTF. CDR3 DNA: TGCGCCAGCAGTGACCCGGGGTCTTCTTATGGCTACACCTTC.

The chain has TRBV28 and TRBJ2-3, with a tentative D call TRBD2 (5 bases). The length of the CDR3 is 14 residues. V lost 2 bases and J lost 5, with 11 bases in between. Germline V gene sequence: CDR1 MDHEN, CDR2 SYDVKM. CDR3 DNA sequence: TGTGCCAGCAGTTTAGATCAGCGGATAGATACGCAGTATTTT. The encoded protein is CASSLDQRIDTQYF.

The chain carries TRBV28 and TRBJ2-1, with 9 bases lining up with TRBD2. J was trimmed by 7 bases and V by 10 bases; bases with no gene match: 14. This CDR3 has 15 amino acids. Germline V gene sequence: CDR1 MDHEN, CDR2 SYDVKM. The CDR3 DNA is TGTGCCACGGGGAGGCTAGCGGGGAATAAAAATGAGCAGTTCTTC. Protein product: CATGRLAGNKNEQFF. Filled out from reference TRBV28 and TRBJ2-1, the complete variable domain reads DVKVTQSSRYLVKRTGEKVFLECVQDMDHENMFWYRQDPGLGLRLIYFSYDVKMKEKGDIPEGYSVSREKKERFSLILESASTNQTSMYLCATGRLAGNKNEQFFGPGTRLTVL.